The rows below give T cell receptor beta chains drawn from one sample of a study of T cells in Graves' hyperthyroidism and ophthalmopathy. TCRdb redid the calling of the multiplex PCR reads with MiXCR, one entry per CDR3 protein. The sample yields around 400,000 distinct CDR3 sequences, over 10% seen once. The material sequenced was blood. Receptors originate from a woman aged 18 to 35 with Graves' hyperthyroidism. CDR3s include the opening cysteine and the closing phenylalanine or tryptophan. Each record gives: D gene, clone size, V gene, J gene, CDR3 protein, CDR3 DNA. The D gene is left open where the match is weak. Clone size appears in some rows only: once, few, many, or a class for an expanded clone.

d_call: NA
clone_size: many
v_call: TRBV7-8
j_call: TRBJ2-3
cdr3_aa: CASSLGQPRTDTQYF
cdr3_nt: TGTGCCAGCAGCCTAGGACAGCCTCGCACAGATACGCAGTATTTT

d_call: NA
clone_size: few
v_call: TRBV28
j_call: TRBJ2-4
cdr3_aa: CASSPTPEAAIQYF
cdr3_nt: TGTGCCAGCAGTCCTACTCCGGAGGCTGCCATTCAGTACTTC

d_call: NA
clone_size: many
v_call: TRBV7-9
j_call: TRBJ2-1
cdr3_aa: CASSRDTSDLGEQFF
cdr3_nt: TGTGCCAGCAGCCGTGATACTTCAGACTTGGGTGAGCAGTTCTTC

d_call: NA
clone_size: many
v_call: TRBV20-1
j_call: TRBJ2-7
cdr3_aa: CSATLDRLTYEQYF
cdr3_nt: TGCAGTGCTACTTTAGACAGGTTAACCTACGAGCAGTACTTC

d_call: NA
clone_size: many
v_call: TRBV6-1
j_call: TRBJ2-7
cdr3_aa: CASSEIGGGPYEQYF
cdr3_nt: TGTGCCAGCAGTGAAATTGGTGGGGGGCCCTACGAGCAGTACTTC

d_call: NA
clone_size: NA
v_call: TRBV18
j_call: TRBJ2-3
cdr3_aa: CASSPSAGGRTDTQYF
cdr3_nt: TGTGCCAGCTCACCAAGCGCCGGGGGACGCACAGATACGCAGTATTTT

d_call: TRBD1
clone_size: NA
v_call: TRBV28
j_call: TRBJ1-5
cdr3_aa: CASRMTGHNQPQHF
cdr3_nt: TGTGCCAGCAGAATGACAGGGCACAATCAGCCCCAGCATTTT

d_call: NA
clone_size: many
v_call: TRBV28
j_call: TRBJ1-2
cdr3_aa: CASSSTGEGYTF
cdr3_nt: TGTGCCAGCAGTTCCACGGGGGAGGGCTACACCTTC

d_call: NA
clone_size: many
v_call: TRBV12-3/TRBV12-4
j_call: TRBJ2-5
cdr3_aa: CASQYGETQYF
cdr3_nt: TGTGCCAGCCAATACGGAGAGACCCAGTACTTC

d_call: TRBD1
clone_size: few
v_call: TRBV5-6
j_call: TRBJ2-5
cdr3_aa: CASRGQGARTQYF
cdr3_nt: TGTGCCAGCAGGGGTCAGGGGGCGCGGACCCAGTACTTC

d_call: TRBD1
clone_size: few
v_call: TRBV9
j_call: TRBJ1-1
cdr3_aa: CASSVDIVRGPGTEAFF
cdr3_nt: TGTGCCAGCAGCGTAGACATTGTCAGGGGGCCAGGAACTGAAGCTTTCTTT

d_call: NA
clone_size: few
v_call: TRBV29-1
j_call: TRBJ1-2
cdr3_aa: CSVERLAGYGYTF
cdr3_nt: TGCAGCGTTGAACGGCTGGCGGGTTATGGCTACACCTTC

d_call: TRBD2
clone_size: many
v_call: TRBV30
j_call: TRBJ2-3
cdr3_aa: CARGRTSDRQHDTDTQYF
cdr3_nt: TGTGCCCGGGGAAGAACTAGCGACCGACAGCATGACACAGATACGCAGTATTTT

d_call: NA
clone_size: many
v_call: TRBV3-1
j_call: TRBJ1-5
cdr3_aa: CASSQGSGNQPQHF
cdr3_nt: TGTGCCAGCAGCCAGGGTTCGGGCAATCAGCCCCAGCATTTT

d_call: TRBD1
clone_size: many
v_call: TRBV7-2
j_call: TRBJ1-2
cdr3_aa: CAGKRQGVGSGYTF
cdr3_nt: TGTGCCGGAAAGCGACAGGGTGTGGGGAGTGGCTACACCTTC

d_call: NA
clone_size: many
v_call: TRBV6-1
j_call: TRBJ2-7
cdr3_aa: CASRKDLSYEQYF
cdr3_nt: TGTGCCAGCAGAAAGGACCTATCCTACGAGCAGTACTTC

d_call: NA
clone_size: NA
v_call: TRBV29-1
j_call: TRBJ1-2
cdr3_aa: CSVTTTNYGYTF
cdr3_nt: TGCAGCGTTACTACTACCAACTATGGCTACACCTTC

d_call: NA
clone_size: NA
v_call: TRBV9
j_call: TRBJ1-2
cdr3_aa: CASGPQTAYYGYTF
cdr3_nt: TGTGCCAGCGGCCCCCAGACAGCCTACTATGGCTACACCTTC

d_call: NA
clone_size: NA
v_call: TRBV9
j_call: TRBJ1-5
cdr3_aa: CACSRTVNQPQHF
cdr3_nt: TGTGCCTGCAGCCGGACAGTTAATCAGCCCCAGCATTTT

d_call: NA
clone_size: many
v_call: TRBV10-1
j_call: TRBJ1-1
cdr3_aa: CASSESYLLTENTEAFF
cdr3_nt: TGCGCCAGCAGTGAGTCCTACCTCCTGACAGAGAACACTGAAGCTTTCTTT

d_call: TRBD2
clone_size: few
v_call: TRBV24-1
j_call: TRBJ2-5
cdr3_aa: CATSDFRGGGTQYF
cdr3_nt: TGTGCCACCAGTGATTTCCGCGGGGGGGGGACCCAGTACTTC

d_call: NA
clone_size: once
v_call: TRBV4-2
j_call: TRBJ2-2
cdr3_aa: CASEDGSPPNAGELFF
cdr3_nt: TGTGCCAGCGAGGACGGGTCTCCCCCGAACGCCGGGGAGCTGTTTTTT

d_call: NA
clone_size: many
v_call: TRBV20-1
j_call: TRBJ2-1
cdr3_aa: CSARGPKSSYNEQFF
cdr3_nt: TGCAGTGCTAGAGGGCCGAAGAGCTCCTACAATGAGCAGTTCTTC

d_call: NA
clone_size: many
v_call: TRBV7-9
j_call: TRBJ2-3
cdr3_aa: CASSYPTGHGTDTQYF
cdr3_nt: TGTGCCAGCAGCTACCCCACGGGACACGGCACAGATACGCAGTATTTT

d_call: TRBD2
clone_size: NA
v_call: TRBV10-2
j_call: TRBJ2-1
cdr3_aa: CASSESPPGRDEQFF
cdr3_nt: TGCGCCAGCAGTGAGTCACCGCCCGGGAGGGATGAGCAGTTCTTC

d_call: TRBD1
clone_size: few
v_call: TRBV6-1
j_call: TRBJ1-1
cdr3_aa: CAGGQAMNTEAFF
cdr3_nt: TGTGCCGGAGGACAGGCTATGAACACTGAAGCTTTCTTT

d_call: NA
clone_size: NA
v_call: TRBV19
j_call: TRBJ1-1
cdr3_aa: CASSIRGLGGMNTEAFF
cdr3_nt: TGTGCCAGTAGTATAAGGGGTCTGGGAGGCATGAACACTGAAGCTTTCTTT

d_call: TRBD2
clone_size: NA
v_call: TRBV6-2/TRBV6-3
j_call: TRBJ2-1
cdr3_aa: CAIRGQLAGTNEQFF
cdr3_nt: TGTGCCATAAGGGGGCAACTAGCGGGAACGAATGAGCAGTTCTTC

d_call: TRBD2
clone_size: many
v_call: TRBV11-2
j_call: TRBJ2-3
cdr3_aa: CASSLGLAGGPDTQYF
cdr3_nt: TGTGCCAGCAGCTTAGGGCTAGCGGGAGGCCCAGATACGCAGTATTTT

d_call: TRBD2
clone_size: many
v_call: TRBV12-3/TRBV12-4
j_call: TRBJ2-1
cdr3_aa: CASSDSSGSSFNEQFF
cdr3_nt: TGTGCCAGCAGCGACTCTAGCGGGAGTTCTTTCAATGAGCAGTTCTTC

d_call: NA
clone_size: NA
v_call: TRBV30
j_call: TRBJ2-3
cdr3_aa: CAWSGEPMDTQYF
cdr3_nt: TGTGCCTGGAGTGGTGAACCGATGGATACGCAGTATTTT